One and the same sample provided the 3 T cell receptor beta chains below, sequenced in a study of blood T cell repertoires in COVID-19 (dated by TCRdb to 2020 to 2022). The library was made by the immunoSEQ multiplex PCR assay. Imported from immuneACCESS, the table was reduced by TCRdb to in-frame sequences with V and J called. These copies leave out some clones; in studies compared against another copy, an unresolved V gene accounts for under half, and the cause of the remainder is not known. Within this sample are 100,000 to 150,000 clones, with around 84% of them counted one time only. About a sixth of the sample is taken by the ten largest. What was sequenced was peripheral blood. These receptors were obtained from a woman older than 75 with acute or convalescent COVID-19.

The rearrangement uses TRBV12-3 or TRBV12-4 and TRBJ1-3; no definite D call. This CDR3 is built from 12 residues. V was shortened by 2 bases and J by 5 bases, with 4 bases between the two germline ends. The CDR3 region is CASSLRRNTIYF. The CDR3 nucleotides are TGTGCCAGCAGTTTACGTCGAAACACCATATATTTT.

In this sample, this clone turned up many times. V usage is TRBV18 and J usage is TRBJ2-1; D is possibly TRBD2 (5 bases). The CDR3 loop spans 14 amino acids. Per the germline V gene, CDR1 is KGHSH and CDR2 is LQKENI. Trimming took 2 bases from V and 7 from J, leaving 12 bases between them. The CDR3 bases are TGTGCCAGCTCACCAGCGGGCTCAAGGAATGAGCAGTTCTTC. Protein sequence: CASSPAGSRNEQFF.

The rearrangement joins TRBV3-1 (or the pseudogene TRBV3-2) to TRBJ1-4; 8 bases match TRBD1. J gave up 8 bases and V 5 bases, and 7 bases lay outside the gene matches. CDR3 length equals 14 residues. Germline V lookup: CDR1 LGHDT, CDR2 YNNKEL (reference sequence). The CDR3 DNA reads TGTGCCAGCAGCGAACAGGGGGGAAACGAAAAACTGTTTTTT. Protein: CASSEQGGNEKLFF.